Following are 10 T cell receptor beta chains from one sample sequenced in a study of cytomegalovirus exposure and HLA in healthy donors. Vbeta (60) and Jbeta (13) primers were used in the PCR. TCRdb keeps only in-frame clones here, not all; method: immunoSEQ multiplex PCR. The profile shows about 120,000 clones, around 80% of them singletons. The sample taken for sequencing was PBMCs. The source is a man aged 25 to 40 in good health and CMV-seropositive.

The chain carries TRBV5-5 and TRBJ1-2; 7 bases align to TRBD1. The CDR3 has 14 amino acids. Per germline, CDR1 SGHKS and CDR2 YYEKEE (reference sequence). V shed 5 bases and J 4 bases; nucleotides not matched to a gene: 8. The CDR3 DNA is TGTGCCAGCAGTCCCCCCAGGGGGGCCTATGGCTACACCTTC. Amino acid sequence: CASSPPRGAYGYTF.

This clone was seen more than once but under ten times. The CDR3 region has the DNA TGTGCCAGTAGACCCCAGGGACTGAACACCGGGGAGCTGTTTTTT. It encodes CASRPQGLNTGELFF. J is TRBJ2-2 and V is TRBV19, with D perhaps TRBD2 (6 bases). The CDR3 is made up of 15 amino acids. CDR1 and CDR2 (germline): LNHDA, SQIVND (reference sequence). Deletions cut 6 bases from V and 1 base from J, with 12 bases between.

The V and J genes are TRBV27 and TRBJ2-3; 9 nucleotides line up with TRBD2. The V and J ends lost 5 bases and 6 bases, in that order; junction bases with no gene match: 18. Germline lookup yields CDR1 MNHEY and CDR2 SMNVEV (reference sequence). The CDR3 is made up of 18 amino acids. Written as DNA, the CDR3 is TGTGCCAGCAGTGGAAGGCTTGTGGGGGGCGGGGGGGCGGATACGCAGTATTTT. It yields the protein CASSGRLVGGGGADTQYF.

The V call is TRBV18, the J call TRBJ1-1; D possibly corresponds to TRBD1 (6 bases). The CDR3 runs 13 residues. The germline V and J ends were trimmed by 6 bases and 2 bases, with 10 bases remaining between them. Germline CDR1 reads KGHSH; CDR2 reads LQKENI. In DNA form, the CDR3 reads TGTGCCAGCTCCTCGGACAGAAACACTGAAGCTTTCTTT. Its translation is CASSSDRNTEAFF.

This sequence joins TRBV18 and TRBJ1-5, with no clear D. V shed 0 bases and J shed 5 bases, with 5 bases lying between them. CDR3 length equals 13 residues. Germline V lookup: CDR1 KGHSH, CDR2 LQKENI. The CDR3 loop reads CASSPPLDQPQHF. DNA for the CDR3: TGTGCCAGCTCACCACCGTTAGATCAGCCCCAGCATTTT.

This chain links TRBV14 with TRBJ2-3; 7 nucleotides align to TRBD2. This CDR3 region has 16 residues. Trimming at V came to 3 bases and at J to 2 bases, leaving 8 bases not matched to a gene. Germline V lookup: CDR1 SGHDN, CDR2 FVKESK. CDR3 nucleotides: TGTGCCAGCAGCCACCGCGGGGGTCGGAACACAGATACGCAGTATTTT. It specifies CASSHRGGRNTDTQYF.

This chain connects TRBV4-1 to TRBJ1-1; TRBD1 might be the D (5 bases). V was pared by 2 bases and J by 6 bases, with 13 bases between. From germline, CDR1 is MGHRA and CDR2 YSYEKL. This CDR3 contains 14 residues. CDR3 amino acids: CASSQTSGTSEAFF. The CDR3, as DNA: TGCGCCAGCAGCCAAACATCAGGGACTTCTGAAGCTTTCTTT.

Here the CDR3 reads CASSLDRGETQYF. For the CDR3, the DNA is TGCGCCAGCAGCTTGGACAGGGGAGAGACCCAGTACTTC. The J gene is TRBJ2-5, the V gene TRBV5-1; 7 nucleotides line up with TRBD1. The V and J ends lost 0 bases and 4 bases, in that order; junction bases with no gene match: 0. This CDR3 contains 13 residues. Germline V CDR1 and CDR2: SGHRS, YFSETQ. Full variable domain (missing parts from reference TRBV5-1 and TRBJ2-5): KAGVTQTPRYLIKTRGQQVTLSCSPISGHRSVSWYQQTPGQGLQFLFEYFSETQRNKGNFPGRFSGRQFSNSRSEMNVSTLELGDSALYLCASSLDRGETQYFGPGTRLLVL.

V and J are TRBV5-4 and TRBJ1-3; possibly TRBD1 for D (6 bases). The germline V and J ends were trimmed by 6 bases and 4 bases, with 20 bases remaining between them. This CDR3 comprises 16 residues. Germline CDR1 and CDR2: SGHNT and YYREEE (reference sequence). The CDR3 DNA is TGTGCCAGCACCATCCCCGGGGGGGGGCGCGGAAACACCATATATTTT. Protein sequence: CASTIPGGGRGNTIYF. Using reference TRBV5-4 and TRBJ1-3 for the parts outside the CDR3, the full variable domain is ETGVTQSPTHLIKTRGQQVTLRCSSQSGHNTVSWYQQALGQGPQFIFQYYREEENGRGNFPPRFSGLQFPNYSSELNVNALELDDSALYLCASTIPGGGRGNTIYFGEGSWLTVV.

The CDR3 region is CASSDLAGSIYNEQFF. CDR3 coding DNA: TGTGCCAGCAGTGACCTAGCGGGGTCCATCTACAATGAGCAGTTCTTC. The V gene is TRBV6-1, the J gene TRBJ2-1, with 9 bases lining up with TRBD2. The CDR3 length is 16 residues. Germline V gene sequence: CDR1 MNHNS, CDR2 SASEGT. Trimming at V came to 3 bases and at J to 3 bases, leaving 6 bases not matched to a gene.